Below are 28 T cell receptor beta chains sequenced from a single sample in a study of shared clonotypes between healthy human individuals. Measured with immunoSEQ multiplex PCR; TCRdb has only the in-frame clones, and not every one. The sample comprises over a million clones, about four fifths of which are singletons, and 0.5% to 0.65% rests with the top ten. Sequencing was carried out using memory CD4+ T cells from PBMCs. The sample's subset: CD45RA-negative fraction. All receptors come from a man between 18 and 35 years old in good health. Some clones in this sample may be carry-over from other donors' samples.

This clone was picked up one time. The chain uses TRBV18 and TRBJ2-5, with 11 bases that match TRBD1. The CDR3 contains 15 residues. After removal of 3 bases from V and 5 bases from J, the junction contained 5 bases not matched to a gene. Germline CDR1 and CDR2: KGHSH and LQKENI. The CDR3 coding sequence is TGTGCCAGCTCACCCGGACAGGGGGCTGGGGAGACCCAGTACTTC. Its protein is CASSPGQGAGETQYF.

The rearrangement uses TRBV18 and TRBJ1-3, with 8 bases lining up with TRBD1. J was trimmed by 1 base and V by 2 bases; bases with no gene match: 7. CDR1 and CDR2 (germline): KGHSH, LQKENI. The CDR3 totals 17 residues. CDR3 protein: CASSPKAGGASGNTIYF. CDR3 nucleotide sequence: TGTGCCAGCTCACCAAAGGCAGGGGGCGCGTCTGGAAACACCATATATTTT.

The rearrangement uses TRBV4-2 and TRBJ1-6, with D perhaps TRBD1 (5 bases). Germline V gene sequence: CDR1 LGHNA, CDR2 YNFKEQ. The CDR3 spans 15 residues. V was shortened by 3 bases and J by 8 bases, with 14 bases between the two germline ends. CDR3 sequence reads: CASSQSTAYHSPLHF. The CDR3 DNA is TGTGCCAGCAGCCAGTCGACAGCGTATCATTCACCCCTCCACTTT.

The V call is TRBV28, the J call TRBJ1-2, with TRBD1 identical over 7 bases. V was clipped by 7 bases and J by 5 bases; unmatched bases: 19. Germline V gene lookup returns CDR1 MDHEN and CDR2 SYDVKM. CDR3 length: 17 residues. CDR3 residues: CASNLPTGIGRLYGYTF. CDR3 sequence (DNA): TGTGCCAGCAATCTCCCGACAGGGATTGGGCGTCTTTATGGCTACACCTTC.

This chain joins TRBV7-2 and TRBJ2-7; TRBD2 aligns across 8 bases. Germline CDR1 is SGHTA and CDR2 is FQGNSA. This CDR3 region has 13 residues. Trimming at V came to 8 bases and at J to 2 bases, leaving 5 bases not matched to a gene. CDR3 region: CASRLAQPYEQYF. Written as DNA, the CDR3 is TGTGCCAGCCGACTAGCGCAACCCTACGAGCAGTACTTC.

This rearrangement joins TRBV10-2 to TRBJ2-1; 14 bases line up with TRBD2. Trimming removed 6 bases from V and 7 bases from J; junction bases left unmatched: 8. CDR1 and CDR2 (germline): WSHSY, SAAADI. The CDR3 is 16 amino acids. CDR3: CASRAGTSGRRNEQFF. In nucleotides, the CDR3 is TGCGCCAGCAGGGCCGGGACTAGCGGGAGACGTAATGAGCAGTTCTTC.

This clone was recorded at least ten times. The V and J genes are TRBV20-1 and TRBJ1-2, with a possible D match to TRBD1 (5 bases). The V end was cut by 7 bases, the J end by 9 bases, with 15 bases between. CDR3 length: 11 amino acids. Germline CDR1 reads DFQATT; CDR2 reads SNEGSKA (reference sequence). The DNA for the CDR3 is TGCAGTGTTAGCCAGGGTAATAGCTACACCTTC. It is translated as CSVSQGNSYTF.

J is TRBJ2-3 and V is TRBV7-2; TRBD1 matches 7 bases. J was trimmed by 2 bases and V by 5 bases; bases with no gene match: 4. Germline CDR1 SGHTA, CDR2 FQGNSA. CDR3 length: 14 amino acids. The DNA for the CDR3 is TGTGCCAGCAGCCCGGACAGGTACACAGATACGCAGTATTTT. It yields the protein CASSPDRYTDTQYF.

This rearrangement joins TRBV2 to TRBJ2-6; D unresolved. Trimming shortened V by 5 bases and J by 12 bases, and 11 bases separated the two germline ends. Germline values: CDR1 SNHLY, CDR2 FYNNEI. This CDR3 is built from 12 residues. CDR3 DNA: TGTGCCAGCAGTTCAGTAAATCGCGTCCTGACTTTC. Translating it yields CASSSVNRVLTF.

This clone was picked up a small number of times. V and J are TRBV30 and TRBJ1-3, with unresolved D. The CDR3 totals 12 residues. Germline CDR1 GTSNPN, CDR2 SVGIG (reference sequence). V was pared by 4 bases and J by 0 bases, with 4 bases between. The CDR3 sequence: CAWKSSGNTIYF. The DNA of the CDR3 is TGTGCCTGGAAGAGCTCTGGAAACACCATATATTTT.

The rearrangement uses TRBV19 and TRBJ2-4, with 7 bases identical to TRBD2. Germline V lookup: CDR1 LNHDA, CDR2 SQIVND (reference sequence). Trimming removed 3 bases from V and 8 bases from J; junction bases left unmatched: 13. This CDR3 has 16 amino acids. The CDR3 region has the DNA TGTGCCAGTAGTATTGGGCAGGGAGGGGTCAGGGACATTCAGTACTTC. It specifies CASSIGQGGVRDIQYF.

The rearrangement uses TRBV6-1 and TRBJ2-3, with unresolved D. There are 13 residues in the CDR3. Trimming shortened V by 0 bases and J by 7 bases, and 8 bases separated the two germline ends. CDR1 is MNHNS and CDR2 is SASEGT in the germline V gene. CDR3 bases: TGTGCCAGCAGTGAAGCAGGCGGATATACGCAGTATTTT. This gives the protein CASSEAGGYTQYF.

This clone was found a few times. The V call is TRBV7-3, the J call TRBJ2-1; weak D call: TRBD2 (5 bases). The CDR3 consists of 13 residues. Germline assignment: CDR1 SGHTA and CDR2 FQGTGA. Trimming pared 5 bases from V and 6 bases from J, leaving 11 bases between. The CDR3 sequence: CASSPRGSNEQFF. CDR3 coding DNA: TGTGCCAGCAGCCCTCGGGGTAGCAATGAGCAGTTCTTC.

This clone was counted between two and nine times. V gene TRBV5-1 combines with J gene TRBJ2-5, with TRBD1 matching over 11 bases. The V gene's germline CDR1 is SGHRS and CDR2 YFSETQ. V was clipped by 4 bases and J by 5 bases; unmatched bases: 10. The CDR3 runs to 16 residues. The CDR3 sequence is CASSDLPGTGGETQYF. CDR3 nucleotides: TGCGCCAGCAGCGACCTCCCCGGGACAGGGGGGGAGACCCAGTACTTC.

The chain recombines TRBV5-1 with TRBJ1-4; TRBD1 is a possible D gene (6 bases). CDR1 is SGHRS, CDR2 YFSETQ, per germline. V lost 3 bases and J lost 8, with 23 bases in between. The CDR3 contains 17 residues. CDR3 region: CASSSSNPQGVGEKLFF. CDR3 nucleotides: TGCGCCAGCAGCTCCTCAAATCCACAGGGAGTAGGCGAAAAACTGTTTTTT.

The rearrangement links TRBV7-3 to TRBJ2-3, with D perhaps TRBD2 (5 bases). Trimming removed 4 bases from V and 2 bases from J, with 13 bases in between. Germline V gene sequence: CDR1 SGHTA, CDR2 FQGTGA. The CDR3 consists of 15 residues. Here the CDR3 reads CASSSLAGLTDTQYF. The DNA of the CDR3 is TGTGCCAGCAGCTCCCTCGCGGGTCTCACAGATACGCAGTATTTT. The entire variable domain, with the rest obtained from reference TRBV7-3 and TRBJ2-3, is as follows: GAGVSQTPSNKVTEKGKYVELRCDPISGHTALYWYRQSLGQGPEFLIYFQGTGAADDSGLPNDRFFAVRPEGSVSTLKIQRTERGDSAVYLCASSSLAGLTDTQYFGPGTRLTVL.

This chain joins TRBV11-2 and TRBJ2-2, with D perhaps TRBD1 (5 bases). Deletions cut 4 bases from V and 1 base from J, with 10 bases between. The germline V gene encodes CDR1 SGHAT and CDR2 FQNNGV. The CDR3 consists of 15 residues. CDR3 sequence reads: CASSSLRVNTGELFF. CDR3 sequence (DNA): TGTGCCAGCAGCTCCCTCAGGGTGAACACCGGGGAGCTGTTTTTT.

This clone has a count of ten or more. The CDR3 nucleotides are TGTGCCAGCAGCTTTACTCCGGATACGCAGTATTTT. The encoded protein is CASSFTPDTQYF. V usage is TRBV7-2 and J usage is TRBJ2-3, with D unclear. Germline-derived CDR1 and CDR2 are SGHTA and FQGNSA. Between the trimmed V and J ends, which lost 3 bases and 6 bases, there was a span of 7 bases. This CDR3 has 12 residues.

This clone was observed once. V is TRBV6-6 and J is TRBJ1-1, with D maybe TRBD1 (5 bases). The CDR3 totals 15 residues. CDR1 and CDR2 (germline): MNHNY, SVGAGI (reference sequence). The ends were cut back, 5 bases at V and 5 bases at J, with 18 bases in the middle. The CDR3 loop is CASSHNRGLSTEAFF. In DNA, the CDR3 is TGTGCCAGCAGTCACAACCGGGGCCTTTCTACTGAAGCTTTCTTT.

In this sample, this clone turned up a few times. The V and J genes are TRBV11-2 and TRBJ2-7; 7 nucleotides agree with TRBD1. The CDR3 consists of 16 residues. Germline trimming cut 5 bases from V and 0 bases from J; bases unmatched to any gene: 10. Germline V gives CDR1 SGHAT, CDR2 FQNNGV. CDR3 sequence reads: CASSPRGRRSSYEQYF. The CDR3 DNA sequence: TGTGCCAGCAGCCCCAGGGGGAGACGGTCCTCCTACGAGCAGTACTTC.

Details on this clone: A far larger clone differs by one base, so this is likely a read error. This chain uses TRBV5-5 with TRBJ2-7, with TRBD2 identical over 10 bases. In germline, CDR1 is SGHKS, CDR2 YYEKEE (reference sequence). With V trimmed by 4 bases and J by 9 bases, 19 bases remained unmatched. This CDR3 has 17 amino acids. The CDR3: CASSPYGGLAGARGQYF. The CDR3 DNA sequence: TGTGCCAGCAGCCCGTATGGAGGCCTAGCGGGAGCCCGGGGGCAGTACTTC.

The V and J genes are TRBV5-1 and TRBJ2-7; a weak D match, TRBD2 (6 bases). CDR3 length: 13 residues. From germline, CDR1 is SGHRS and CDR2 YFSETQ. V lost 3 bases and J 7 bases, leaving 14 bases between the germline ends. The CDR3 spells CASSSVGREEQYF. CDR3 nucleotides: TGCGCCAGCAGCTCCGTAGGCCGGGAGGAGCAGTACTTC.

DNA for the CDR3: TGCGCCAGCAGCGGAGGCGGGACAGGGGGAAAAGATACGCAGTATTTT. Protein sequence: CASSGGGTGGKDTQYF. This sequence joins TRBV5-1 and TRBJ2-3; 11 bases fit TRBD1. CDR1 and CDR2 (germline): SGHRS, YFSETQ. With 4 bases clipped from V and 5 bases from J, the junction kept 9 bases outside the gene matches. The CDR3 covers 16 residues.

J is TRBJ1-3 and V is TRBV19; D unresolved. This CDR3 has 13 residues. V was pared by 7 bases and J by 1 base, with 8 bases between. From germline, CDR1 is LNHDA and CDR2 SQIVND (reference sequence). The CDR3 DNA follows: TGTGCCAGTACCTTCTCATCTGGAAACACCATATATTTT. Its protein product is CASTFSSGNTIYF.

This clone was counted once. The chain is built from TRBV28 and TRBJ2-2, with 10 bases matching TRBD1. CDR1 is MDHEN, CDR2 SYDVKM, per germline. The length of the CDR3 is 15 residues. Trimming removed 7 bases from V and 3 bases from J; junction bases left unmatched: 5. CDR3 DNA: TGTGCCAGCATCGGGGGACAGGGGTACACCGGGGAGCTGTTTTTT. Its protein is CASIGGQGYTGELFF.

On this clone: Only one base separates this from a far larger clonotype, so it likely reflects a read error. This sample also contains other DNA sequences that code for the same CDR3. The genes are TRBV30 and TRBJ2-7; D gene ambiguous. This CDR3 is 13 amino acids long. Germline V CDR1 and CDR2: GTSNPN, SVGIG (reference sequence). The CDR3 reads CAWSVYVTGEQYF. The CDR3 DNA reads TGTGCTTGGAGTGTCTACGTGACTGGCGAGCAGTACTTC. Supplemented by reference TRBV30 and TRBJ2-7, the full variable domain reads SQTIHQWPATLVQPVGSPLSLECTVEGTSNPNLYWYRQAAGRGLQLLFYSVGIGQISSEVPQNLSASRPQDRQFILSSKKLLLSDSGFYLCAWSVYVTGEQYFGPGTRLTVT.

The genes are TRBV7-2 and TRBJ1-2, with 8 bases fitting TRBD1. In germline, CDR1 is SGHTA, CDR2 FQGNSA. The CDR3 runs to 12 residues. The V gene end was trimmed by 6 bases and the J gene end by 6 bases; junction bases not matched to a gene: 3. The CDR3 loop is CASRQGENGYTF. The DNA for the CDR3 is TGTGCCAGCAGACAGGGGGAGAATGGCTACACCTTC.

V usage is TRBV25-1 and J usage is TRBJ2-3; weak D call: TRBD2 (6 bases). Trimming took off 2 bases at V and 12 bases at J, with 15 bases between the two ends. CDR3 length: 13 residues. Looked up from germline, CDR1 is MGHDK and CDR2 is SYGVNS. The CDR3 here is CASSEGGASFQYF. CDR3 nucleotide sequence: TGTGCCAGCAGTGAAGGAGGGGCTAGCTTTCAGTATTTT.